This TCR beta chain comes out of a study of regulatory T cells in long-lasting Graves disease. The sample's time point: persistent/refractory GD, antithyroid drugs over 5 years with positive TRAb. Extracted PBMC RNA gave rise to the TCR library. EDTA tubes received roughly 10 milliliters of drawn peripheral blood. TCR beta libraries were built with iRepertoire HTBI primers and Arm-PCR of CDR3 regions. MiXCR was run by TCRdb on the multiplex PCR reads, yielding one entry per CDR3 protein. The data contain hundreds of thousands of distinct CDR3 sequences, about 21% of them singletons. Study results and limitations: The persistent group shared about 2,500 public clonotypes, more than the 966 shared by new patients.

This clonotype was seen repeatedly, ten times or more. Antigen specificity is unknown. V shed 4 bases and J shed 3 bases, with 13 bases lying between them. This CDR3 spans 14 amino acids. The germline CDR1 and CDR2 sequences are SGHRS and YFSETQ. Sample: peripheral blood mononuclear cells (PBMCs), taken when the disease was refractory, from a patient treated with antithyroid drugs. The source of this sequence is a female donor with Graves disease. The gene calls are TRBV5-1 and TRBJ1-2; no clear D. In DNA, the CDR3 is TGCGCCAGCAGCCCGTCGCCATCCGACTATGGCTACACCTTC. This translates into CASSPSPSDYGYTF.